This is a list of T cell receptor beta chains from one sample in a study of T cell responses to AZD1222 COVID-19 vaccine. Profiled with immunoSEQ multiplex PCR; TCRdb holds only in-frame clones, not every one. Among about 130,000 clones listed, roughly nine tenths were seen once. Sequenced material: peripheral blood, taken on day 0 of AZD1222 vaccination. The receptors here all came from an adult in good health. Each CDR3 is given with its conserved first and last residue. Fields, in order: J gene, clone size, V gene, D gene, CDR3 DNA, CDR3 protein. A D gene is named only where the DNA matches it firmly. Not every row has a clone size; where given, it reads once, few, many or a size class.

TRBJ1-6	once	TRBV9	TRBD1	TGTGCCAGCAGCCCCTACAGGGGAAGCTCCTATAATTCACCCCTCCACTTT	CASSPYRGSSYNSPLHF
TRBJ1-2	once	TRBV30	NA	TGTGCCTGGAGTGTACGCGGGAACTATGGCTACACCTTC	CAWSVRGNYGYTF
TRBJ2-7	NA	TRBV2	NA	TGTGCCAGCAGTTGGACTGTTACCTACGAGCAGTACTTC	CASSWTVTYEQYF
TRBJ1-4	NA	TRBV27	NA	TGTGCCAGCAGGCCAGGGCCGACTAGTGCAACTAATGAAAAACTGTTTTTT	CASRPGPTSATNEKLFF
TRBJ1-5	NA	TRBV3-1/TRBV3-2	NA	TGTGCCAGCAGCCAAGGACAGGAATTGACGCAGCCCCAGCATTTT	CASSQGQELTQPQHF
TRBJ2-7	NA	TRBV5-8	NA	TGTGCCAGCAGCTTTTTGGGTCAGGGGTACGAGCAGTACTTC	CASSFLGQGYEQYF
TRBJ2-1	NA	TRBV9	TRBD2	TGTGCCAGCAGCGAACTAGCGGGCAATGAGCAGTTCTTC	CASSELAGNEQFF
TRBJ2-1	NA	TRBV7-8	TRBD2	TGTGCCAGCAGCTTTGCGGACGGTAGTAGGGGACTAGCGGGGGGCCGCCCTAATGAGCAGTTCTTC	CASSFADGSRGLAGGRPNEQFF
TRBJ1-4	once	TRBV5-1	NA	TGCGCCAGCACAGGTGGGGGATCCGAAAAACTGTTTTTT	CASTGGGSEKLFF
TRBJ2-7	NA	TRBV5-1	NA	TGCGCCAGCAGCTTTAATCTATACGAGCAGTACTTC	CASSFNLYEQYF
TRBJ1-4	NA	TRBV11-2	TRBD1	TGTGCCAGCAGCGACAGGGCGGGAGGGGAAAAACTGTTTTTT	CASSDRAGGEKLFF
TRBJ2-7	once	TRBV28	NA	TGTGCCAGCAGTTTCGAGGCCAGGTCCTACGAGCAGTACTTC	CASSFEARSYEQYF
TRBJ2-7	NA	TRBV5-1	NA	TGCGCCAGCAGGAAGGATCCGAACTACGAGCAGTACTTC	CASRKDPNYEQYF
TRBJ1-6	NA	TRBV18	NA	TGTGCCAGCTCACACACAGGGAGCTCCTATAATTCACCCCTCCACTTT	CASSHTGSSYNSPLHF
TRBJ2-7	NA	TRBV10-3	NA	TGTGCCATCACTCCCACCCGTGGAAAGGGGCAGTACTTC	CAITPTRGKGQYF
TRBJ1-6	NA	TRBV3-1/TRBV3-2	NA	TGTGCCACCGTCCCCGAAGTTGCGAATTCACCCCTCCACTTT	CATVPEVANSPLHF
TRBJ2-1	NA	TRBV28	NA	TGTGCCAGCAGTTTACCGGACGGGACAAATGAGCAGTTCTTC	CASSLPDGTNEQFF
TRBJ1-2	NA	TRBV6-5	TRBD1	TGTGCCAGCAGATATACAGGGGGCGGTGGCTACACCTTC	CASRYTGGGGYTF
TRBJ2-3	NA	TRBV7-9	TRBD1	TGTGCCAGCAGCAACACAGGGGTATGGGGGTCCGATACGCAGTATTTT	CASSNTGVWGSDTQYF
TRBJ2-7	NA	TRBV2	NA	TGTGCCAGCAGTGGGGGACTTTACGAGCAGTACTTC	CASSGGLYEQYF
TRBJ1-5	NA	TRBV2	TRBD1	TGTGCCAGCACACGGACAGGGTGGAAGGGTAGCAATCAGCCCCAGCATTTT	CASTRTGWKGSNQPQHF
TRBJ1-5	NA	TRBV29-1	NA	TGCAGCGTTGGGGCAGGGGACAATCAGCCCCAGCATTTT	CSVGAGDNQPQHF
TRBJ1-6	NA	TRBV30	NA	TGTGCCTGGAGCCCCACAGGCGACATCTCCTATAATTCACCCCTCCACTTT	CAWSPTGDISYNSPLHF
TRBJ1-1	NA	TRBV27	NA	TGTGCCAGCAGTTCGTGGGGGACTGAAGCTTTCTTT	CASSSWGTEAFF
TRBJ1-1	NA	TRBV5-1	NA	TGCGCCAGCAGCTTGACAGACACTGAAGCTTTCTTT	CASSLTDTEAFF
TRBJ1-5	NA	TRBV28	NA	TGTGCCAGCAAACCCTGGGGAGGGGGCAATCAGCCCCAGCATTTT	CASKPWGGGNQPQHF
TRBJ2-1	NA	TRBV29-1	TRBD1	TGCAGCGTGGACCGGGACAGGGTACAGTTCTTC	CSVDRDRVQFF
TRBJ1-1	once	TRBV11-2	TRBD1	TGTGCCAGCAGCTTAGCCCCCCGGACAGGGTCGGGTGAAGCTTTCTTT	CASSLAPRTGSGEAFF
TRBJ1-6	NA	TRBV5-6	NA	TGTGCCAGCAGCTTGGTGTCAGCGGGGGATTCACCCCTCCACTTT	CASSLVSAGDSPLHF
TRBJ1-2	NA	TRBV7-2	NA	TGTGCCAGCAGGAGAGGGGGGGTAGGGAACTATGGCTACACCTTC	CASRRGGVGNYGYTF
TRBJ1-3	NA	TRBV28	NA	TGTGCCAGCAGGGGCAGGGGTGGTGGAAACACCATATATTTT	CASRGRGGGNTIYF
TRBJ1-1	NA	TRBV5-4	TRBD1	TGTGCCAGCAGCCCACAGGGGTTCGGGCAAGCTTTCTTT	CASSPQGFGQAFF
TRBJ2-2	NA	TRBV7-9	NA	TGTGCCAGCAGCTCTATACGGGGGATTGGCACCGGGGAGCTGTTTTTT	CASSSIRGIGTGELFF
TRBJ2-5	NA	TRBV5-5	NA	TGTGCCAGCAGGTCGTGGGGGGCTGGGGAGACCCAGTACTTC	CASRSWGAGETQYF
TRBJ2-7	NA	TRBV5-1	TRBD1	TGCGCCAGCCAGATTGATCCGGGACAGTCCTACGAGCAGTACTTC	CASQIDPGQSYEQYF
TRBJ2-2	NA	TRBV7-7	TRBD2	TGTGCTAGCAGCTTAGAACTAGCGGGGAACACCGGGGAGCTGTTTTTT	CASSLELAGNTGELFF
TRBJ2-3	NA	TRBV7-2	TRBD2	TGTGCCAGCAGCTCTAGCGGGGGGCGCACAGATACGCAGTATTTT	CASSSSGGRTDTQYF
TRBJ2-7	NA	TRBV2	TRBD1	TGTGCCAGCATTAAGGGACAGGGGGCCTACGAGCAGTACTTC	CASIKGQGAYEQYF
TRBJ1-2	NA	TRBV28	TRBD1	TGTGCCAGCAGTTCCCCCGGGACAGGGACGAGCTATGGCTACACCTTC	CASSSPGTGTSYGYTF
TRBJ1-6	NA	TRBV25-1	NA	TGTGCCAGCAGCCGGAGTCGCGTGGGTGATTCACCCCTCCACTTT	CASSRSRVGDSPLHF
TRBJ1-1	NA	TRBV12-3/TRBV12-4	NA	TGTGCCAGCAGTTTCGGGAACACTGAAGCTTTCTTT	CASSFGNTEAFF
TRBJ1-1	NA	TRBV10-3	NA	TGTGCCATCAGTGATTCTACAGGGTATGATGCTTTCTTT	CAISDSTGYDAFF
TRBJ1-1	NA	TRBV7-2	TRBD1	TGTGCCAGCAGCTGGGACAGGGACACTGAAGCTTTCTTT	CASSWDRDTEAFF
TRBJ2-5	NA	TRBV28	NA	TGTGCCAGCAGTAATTCCGGGGGCTTATCCGAAGAGACCCAGTACTTC	CASSNSGGLSEETQYF
TRBJ2-2	NA	TRBV28	TRBD2	TGTGCCAGCAGTTCCGGCAGCGGGGGCGGCACCGGGGAGCTGTTTTTT	CASSSGSGGGTGELFF
TRBJ1-4	NA	TRBV28	NA	TGTGCCAGCAGTCTGTTATTACCGGGAACTAATGAAAAACTGTTTTTT	CASSLLLPGTNEKLFF
TRBJ1-6	NA	TRBV6-5	NA	TGTGCCAGCAGATCCCAGGGATGGTATAATTCACCCCTCCACTTT	CASRSQGWYNSPLHF
TRBJ2-1	NA	TRBV5-1	TRBD2	TGCGCCAGCAGCGTGGGCATCAGCGGGGGGAGGCAGTTCTTC	CASSVGISGGRQFF
TRBJ1-6	NA	TRBV6-5	NA	TGTGCCAGCTCCAGAAAAGGGGGTGAGTCACCCCTCCACTTT	CASSRKGGESPLHF
TRBJ2-7	NA	TRBV28	NA	TGTGCCAGCACCCCACCCGGGCGCTACGAGCAGTACTTC	CASTPPGRYEQYF